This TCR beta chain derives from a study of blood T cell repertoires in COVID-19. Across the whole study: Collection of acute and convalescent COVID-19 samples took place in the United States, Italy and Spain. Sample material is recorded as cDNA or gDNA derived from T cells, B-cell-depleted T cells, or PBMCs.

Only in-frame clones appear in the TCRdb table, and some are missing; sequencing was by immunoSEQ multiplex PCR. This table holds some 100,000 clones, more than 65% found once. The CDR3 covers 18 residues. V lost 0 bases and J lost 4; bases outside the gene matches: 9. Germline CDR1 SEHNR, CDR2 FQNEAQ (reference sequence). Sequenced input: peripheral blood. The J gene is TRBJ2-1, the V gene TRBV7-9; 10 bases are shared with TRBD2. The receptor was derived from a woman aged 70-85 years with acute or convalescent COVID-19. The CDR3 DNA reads TGTGCCAGCAGCTTAGCGCAGGGCGCTAGCGGGGGTTACAATGAGCAGTTCTTC. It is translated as CASSLAQGASGGYNEQFF.